The 4 T cell receptor beta chains below come from one sample, sequenced in a study of T-cell reconstitution after alpha-beta-depleted transplantation in children. Using unique molecular identifiers, the investigators prepared the TCRbeta library. TCRdb independently ran MiXCR on the PCR reads; one entry per CDR3 protein. The sample records approximately 510,000 distinct CDR3 sequences, 18% being singletons. The input for sequencing was PBMCs from the stem cell graft donor, taken from the stem cell graft. Source of these receptors: a human donor who donated a stem cell graft to a child with acute lymphoblastic leukemia.

This clonotype was observed a few times. In DNA, the CDR3 is TGCGCCAGCAGCTTGGCGCCAGAAGACTACGAGCAGTACTTC. Its protein is CASSLAPEDYEQYF. This sequence joins TRBV5-1 and TRBJ2-7; D remains ambiguous. Germline V lookup: CDR1 SGHRS, CDR2 YFSETQ. V lost 0 bases to trimming and J lost 3 bases, with 10 bases between them. CDR3 size: 14 residues.

The chain joins TRBV4-2 to TRBJ1-1; D gene unclear. The length of the CDR3 is 13 residues. Deletions cut 10 bases from V and 4 bases from J, with 16 bases between. Germline-derived CDR1 and CDR2 are LGHNA and YNFKEQ. The CDR3 region is CAMGFGVGTEAFF. The CDR3 bases are TGTGCCATGGGCTTTGGGGTTGGCACTGAAGCTTTCTTT.

This clonotype was seen a few times. The rearrangement links TRBV2 to TRBJ2-5; possibly TRBD1 for D (5 bases). The ends were cut back, 8 bases at V and 1 base at J, with 14 bases in the middle. The germline V gene has CDR1 SNHLY and CDR2 FYNNEI. The CDR3 spans 14 residues. CDR3: CASVKGQPQETQYF. The CDR3 DNA follows: TGTGCCAGCGTGAAGGGGCAGCCCCAAGAGACCCAGTACTTC.

The chain couples TRBV29-1 to TRBJ2-5; 11 nucleotides line up with TRBD2. The CDR3 spans 14 residues. J lost 5 bases, V lost 5 bases, and 7 bases had no gene match. Germline V gives CDR1 SQVTM, CDR2 ANQGSEA. The CDR3 DNA reads as TGCAGCGTTACCCTAGCGGGAGGAGGGGAGACCCAGTACTTC. This sequence encodes CSVTLAGGGETQYF.